This T cell receptor beta chain derives from a study of T-cell memory formation after mild COVID-19. Turning to the study itself: Clustering of TCRs was largely donor specific.

TCRdb re-called the 5' RACE reads through MiXCR, storing one row per CDR3 protein. This sample yields 110,000 or so distinct CDR3 sequences, of which 20% to 25% are seen a single time; 41% belongs to the top ten. Germline V CDR1 and CDR2: KGHDR, SFDVKD. This CDR3 has 14 amino acids. Trimming at V came to 10 bases and at J to 8 bases, leaving 10 bases not matched to a gene. This clonotype showed up just a few times. Its antigen is currently unknown. Regarding the study as a whole: Clones that contracted from day 15 to 85 were balanced CD4/CD8, while later expanders leaned CD4+. Largely, contracting CD4+ clones fell within CM and EM, and contracting CD8+ clones within EMRA. Whether day 37 second-wave clones are SARS-CoV-2-specific was not confirmed.

The source is a man younger than 30 who had mild COVID-19 (a few samples of this study predate the infection). Cell type and time point are not known. The J gene is TRBJ2-1, the V gene TRBV24-1, with 10 bases identical to TRBD2. Material for sequencing was PBMCs or a T cell subset sorted from them (not recorded which). The CDR3: CATGLAGVRDEQFF. CDR3 bases: TGTGCCACGGGGCTAGCGGGGGTGAGAGATGAGCAGTTCTTC.